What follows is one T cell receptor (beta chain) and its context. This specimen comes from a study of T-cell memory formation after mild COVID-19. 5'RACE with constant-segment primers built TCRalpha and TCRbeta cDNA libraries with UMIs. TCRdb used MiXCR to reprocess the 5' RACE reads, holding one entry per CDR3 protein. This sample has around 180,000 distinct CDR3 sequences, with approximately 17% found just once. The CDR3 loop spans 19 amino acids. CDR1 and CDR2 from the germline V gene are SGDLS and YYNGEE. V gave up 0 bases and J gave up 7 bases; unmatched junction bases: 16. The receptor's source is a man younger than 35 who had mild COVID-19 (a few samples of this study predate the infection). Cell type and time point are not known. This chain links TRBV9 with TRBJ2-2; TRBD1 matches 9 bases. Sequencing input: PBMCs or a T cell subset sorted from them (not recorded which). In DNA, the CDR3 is TGTGCCAGCAGCGTAGGTGAAGATGCCGGGACAGGGAATCGCGGGGAGCTGTTTTTT. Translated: CASSVGEDAGTGNRGELFF.